Listed here are 24 T cell receptor beta chains from one sample, sequenced in a study of a mutant IDH1 vaccine in newly diagnosed glioma (dated by TCRdb to the early 2020s). Library generation was performed with the immunoSEQ multiplex PCR assay. What TCRdb holds here is the immuneACCESS table cut down to in-frame rearrangements. Part of the clones is not present; checked against another copy, under half of the missing clones reflect an unresolved V gene, and the others are unexplained. This sample lists approximately 60,000 clones; approximately 87% were detected once. Roughly 1.5% of the sample is held by the ten biggest clonotypes. The meaning of the sample's time point label: week 23, last vaccination. Every vaccine dose consisted of 300 ug of a 20-mer mutant IDH1 peptide in Montanide, administered subcutaneously together with topical imiquimod. No antigen is known for these receptors. The source was PBMCs, collected from a glioma patient whose treatment included an IDH1 peptide vaccine. The receptors derive from a man aged 40-49 years with glioma.

The chain has TRBV6-1 and TRBJ1-2, with 10 bases that match TRBD1. CDR1 is MNHNS, CDR2 SASEGT, per germline. The CDR3 runs 14 residues. V was clipped by 7 bases and J by 2 bases; unmatched bases: 4. DNA for the CDR3: TGTGCCAGCAACTGGGACAGGGGAAACTATGGCTACACCTTC. It is translated as CASNWDRGNYGYTF.

The chain couples TRBV6-6 to TRBJ2-2; 11 bases match TRBD2. Germline values: CDR1 MNHNY, CDR2 SVGAGI (reference sequence). The V gene end was trimmed by 6 bases and the J gene end by 1 base; junction bases not matched to a gene: 1. This CDR3 has 15 amino acids. The CDR3 loop is CASSGTSGNTGELFF. The DNA for the CDR3 is TGTGCCAGCAGCGGGACTAGCGGGAACACCGGGGAGCTGTTTTTT.

The V call is TRBV15, the J call TRBJ2-5; 9 bases line up with TRBD2. CDR1 and CDR2 (germline): LNHNV, YYDKDF (reference sequence). After removal of 3 bases from V and 6 bases from J, the junction contained 8 bases not matched to a gene. The CDR3 totals 15 residues. CDR3 sequence: CATSRDAGLAKTQYF. The CDR3 DNA reads as TGTGCCACCAGCAGGGATGCGGGACTAGCTAAGACCCAGTACTTC.

The count of this clone is one. The chain is built from TRBV19 and TRBJ1-1, with D possibly being TRBD1 (5 bases). V dropped 6 bases and J dropped 0 bases, with 14 bases sitting between them. Germline CDR1 is LNHDA and CDR2 is SQIVND (reference sequence). This CDR3 contains 15 residues. CDR3 loop: CASSTSRGMNTEAFF. The CDR3 coding sequence is TGTGCCAGTAGCACGAGCCGGGGCATGAACACTGAAGCTTTCTTT. The variable domain in full, completed from reference TRBV19 and TRBJ1-1, reads DGGITQSPKYLFRKEGQNVTLSCEQNLNHDAMYWYRQDPGQGLRLIYYSQIVNDFQKGDIAEGYSVSREKKESFPLTVTSAQKNPTAFYLCASSTSRGMNTEAFFGQGTRLTVV.

The chain joins TRBV25-1 to TRBJ1-2; D unclear. V was pared by 3 bases and J by 8 bases, with 7 bases between. The germline V gene has CDR1 MGHDK and CDR2 SYGVNS. The CDR3 sequence is 11 residues long. This CDR3 reads CASSEGWGYTF. CDR3 sequence (DNA): TGTGCCAGCAGTGAGGGTTGGGGCTACACCTTC.

V usage is TRBV6-1 and J usage is TRBJ1-4, with 7 bases fitting TRBD1. Germline V gene data show CDR1 as MNHNS and CDR2 as SASEGT. With V trimmed by 8 bases and J by 0 bases, 3 bases remained unmatched. This CDR3 contains 14 residues. CDR3 sequence (DNA): TGTGCCAGCCGACAGGGAGCAACTAATGAAAAACTGTTTTTT. Protein: CASRQGATNEKLFF.

The V gene is TRBV19, the J gene TRBJ1-4, with unresolved D. Germline V gene sequence: CDR1 LNHDA, CDR2 SQIVND (reference sequence). CDR3 length: 14 residues. V shed 1 base and J shed 1 base, with 4 bases lying between them. The CDR3 coding sequence is TGTGCCAGTAGTATAGGAGGAACTAATGAAAAACTGTTTTTT. Its translation: CASSIGGTNEKLFF.

The rearrangement uses TRBV29-1 and TRBJ2-5; D is perhaps TRBD2 (5 bases). CDR3 size: 12 residues. Germline-derived CDR1 and CDR2 are SQVTM and ANQGSEA. V shed 5 bases and J shed 3 bases, with 10 bases lying between them. CDR3 amino acids: CSVMRAEETQYF. The CDR3 coding sequence is TGCAGCGTTATGCGGGCAGAAGAGACCCAGTACTTC. The complete variable domain, with remaining parts taken from reference TRBV29-1 and TRBJ2-5, reads SAVISQKPSRDICQRGTSLTIQCQVDSQVTMMFWYRQQPGQSLTLIATANQGSEATYESGFVIDKFPISRPNLTFSTLTVSNMSPEDSSIYLCSVMRAEETQYFGPGTRLLVL.

The rearrangement joins TRBV4-1 to TRBJ2-3; unclear D gene. The CDR3 length is 15 residues. Germline CDR1 and CDR2: MGHRA and YSYEKL. The germline V and J ends were trimmed by 1 base and 3 bases, with 11 bases remaining between them. The CDR3 DNA reads as TGCGCCAGCAGCCAAGTTGGGGTACGGACAGATACGCAGTATTTT. It specifies CASSQVGVRTDTQYF.

The chain carries TRBV28 and TRBJ2-7, with D uncertain. The CDR3 covers 14 residues. Germline CDR1 is MDHEN and CDR2 is SYDVKM. V lost 7 bases and J 2 bases, leaving 15 bases between the germline ends. CDR3 coding DNA: TGTGCCAGCACCACCCCGGGCACCACCTACGAGCAGTACTTC. This translates into CASTTPGTTYEQYF.

The chain has TRBV7-8 and TRBJ1-4, with D perhaps matching TRBD1 (5 bases). Germline V gene data show CDR1 as SGHVS and CDR2 as FQNEAQ. V gave up 1 base and J gave up 15 bases, with 18 bases separating them. The CDR3 covers 14 residues. CDR3: CASSLVDFRTGVFF. The CDR3 DNA is TGTGCCAGCAGCTTAGTAGATTTCCGGACGGGGGTGTTTTTT.

The chain carries TRBV19 and TRBJ1-1; 7 bases agree with TRBD1. The CDR3 runs to 15 residues. J lost 1 base, V lost 5 bases, and 7 bases had no gene match. CDR1 and CDR2 from the germline V gene are LNHDA and SQIVND (reference sequence). The CDR3 sequence is CASSPMDRRNTEAFF. The CDR3, as DNA: TGTGCCAGTAGTCCGATGGACAGGAGGAACACTGAAGCTTTCTTT.

The chain combines TRBV7-9 with TRBJ2-5; D unclear. There are 13 residues in the CDR3. With 0 bases removed from V and 3 bases from J, the gap between germline ends came to 5 bases. Germline CDR1 is SEHNR and CDR2 is FQNEAQ (reference sequence). Here the CDR3 reads CASSLALKETQYF. The CDR3 bases are TGTGCCAGCAGCTTAGCACTGAAAGAGACCCAGTACTTC.

J is TRBJ2-1 and V is TRBV7-2; D gene unclear. Trimming shortened V by 5 bases and J by 7 bases, and 9 bases separated the two germline ends. The germline gives CDR1 SGHTA, CDR2 FQGNSA. This CDR3 spans 12 amino acids. This chain's CDR3 is CASSPGWNEQFF. CDR3 nucleotides: TGTGCCAGCAGCCCAGGATGGAATGAGCAGTTCTTC.

The chain is built from TRBV19 and TRBJ2-2, with 8 bases matching TRBD1. CDR1 LNHDA and CDR2 SQIVND come from the germline V gene (reference sequence). The CDR3 consists of 14 residues. Trimming cost V 6 bases and J 3 bases; bases outside gene matches: 3. The chain's CDR3 is CASRATGDTGELFF. The DNA for the CDR3 is TGTGCCAGTAGGGCGACAGGGGACACCGGGGAGCTGTTTTTT.

This chain joins TRBV7-9 and TRBJ2-5, with 9 bases lining up with TRBD2. V lost 8 bases to trimming and J lost 5 bases; unmatched junction nucleotides: 6. This CDR3 is 13 amino acids long. Looked up from germline, CDR1 is SEHNR and CDR2 is FQNEAQ (reference sequence). The CDR3 reads CASLAGEGETQYF. CDR3 DNA sequence: TGTGCCAGCTTAGCGGGAGAAGGGGAGACCCAGTACTTC.

This clone was recorded a few times. The genes are TRBV6-6 and TRBJ1-2, with TRBD1 matching 8 bases. Losses at the gene ends were 0 bases for V and 3 bases for J; bases not matched to a gene: 0. The V gene's germline CDR1 is MNHNY and CDR2 SVGAGI (reference sequence). The CDR3 has 14 amino acids. The CDR3 sequence: CASSYSTGDYGYTF. CDR3 DNA: TGTGCCAGCAGTTACTCGACAGGGGACTATGGCTACACCTTC.

Turning to this clone: Other nucleotide sequences from this sample produce the same CDR3. The J gene is TRBJ2-7, the V gene TRBV19; perhaps TRBD2 as D (6 bases). Trimming removed 5 bases at V and 2 bases at J, with 10 bases between. This CDR3 region has 13 residues. Per the germline V gene, CDR1 is LNHDA and CDR2 is SQIVND (reference sequence). CDR3 sequence (DNA): TGTGCCAGTAGTCCGGGACTCCCCTACGAGCAGTACTTC. Translation gives CASSPGLPYEQYF.

V and J are TRBV18 and TRBJ2-7; 14 positions match TRBD2. Germline-derived CDR1 and CDR2 are KGHSH and LQKENI. CDR3 length equals 18 residues. Trimming removed 4 bases from V and 0 bases from J; junction bases left unmatched: 8. The CDR3 sequence: CASSLRGLAGVTSYEQYF. The CDR3 nucleotides are TGTGCCAGCTCACTAAGGGGACTAGCGGGAGTTACCTCCTACGAGCAGTACTTC.

V gene TRBV29-1 combines with J gene TRBJ1-2, with D perhaps TRBD1 (6 bases). CDR3 size: 12 residues. The V and J ends lost 6 bases and 1 base respectively, with 9 bases between them. Germline V gene sequence: CDR1 SQVTM, CDR2 ANQGSEA. DNA for the CDR3: TGCAGCGTAAGGACAGATAACTATGGCTACACCTTC. Translating it yields CSVRTDNYGYTF.

The V and J genes are TRBV19 and TRBJ2-7, with D perhaps matching TRBD1 (6 bases). Germline CDR1 and CDR2: LNHDA and SQIVND (reference sequence). V was shortened by 3 bases and J by 3 bases, with 12 bases between the two germline ends. CDR3 length equals 14 residues. The CDR3 coding sequence is TGTGCCAGTAGTATCGGAGCCAGGGGCTACGAGCAGTACTTC. This encodes CASSIGARGYEQYF.

This clone was recorded only once. The chain joins TRBV10-3 to TRBJ2-3, with 9 bases identical to TRBD2. The germline V gene encodes CDR1 ENHRY and CDR2 SYGVKD. This CDR3 is 17 amino acids long. The V and J ends lost 1 base and 0 bases, in that order; junction bases with no gene match: 5. The CDR3 region is CAISEYGLAMSTDTQYF. Written as DNA, the CDR3 is TGTGCCATCAGTGAGTACGGACTAGCGATGAGCACAGATACGCAGTATTTT.

Only one count was recorded for this clone. One end of the junction is discordant with germline, which a read error may explain. This sequence joins TRBV10-3 and TRBJ2-5; 8 bases align to TRBD2. The germline V gene encodes CDR1 ENHRY and CDR2 SYGVKD. There are 16 residues in the CDR3. In nucleotides, the CDR3 is TGTGCCATCCGTGACGGGGCGGGAGGCCTACAAGAGACCCAGTACTTC. It translates to CAIRDGAGGLQETQYF.

V gene TRBV2 combines with J gene TRBJ1-5; D is undetermined. Germline lookup yields CDR1 SNHLY and CDR2 FYNNEI. The CDR3 spans 14 residues. Trimming left V 3 bases short and J 0 bases short, with 6 bases between. The CDR3 nucleotides are TGTGCCAGCAGTGACAGTTCTAGCAATCAGCCCCAGCATTTT. Its translation: CASSDSSSNQPQHF.